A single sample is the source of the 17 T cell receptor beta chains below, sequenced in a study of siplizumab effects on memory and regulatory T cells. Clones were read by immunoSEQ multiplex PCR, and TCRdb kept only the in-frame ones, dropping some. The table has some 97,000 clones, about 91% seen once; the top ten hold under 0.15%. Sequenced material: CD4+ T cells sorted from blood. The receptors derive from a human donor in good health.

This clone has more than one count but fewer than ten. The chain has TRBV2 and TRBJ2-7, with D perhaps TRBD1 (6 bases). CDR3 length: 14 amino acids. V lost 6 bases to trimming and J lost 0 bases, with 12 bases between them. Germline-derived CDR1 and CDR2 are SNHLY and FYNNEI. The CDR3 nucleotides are TGTGCCAGCAGGCCAGGACAGTCCTCCTACGAGCAGTACTTC. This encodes CASRPGQSSYEQYF.

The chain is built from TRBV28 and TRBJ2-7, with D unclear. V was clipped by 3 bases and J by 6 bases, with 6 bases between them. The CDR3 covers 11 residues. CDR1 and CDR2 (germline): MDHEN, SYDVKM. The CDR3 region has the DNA TGTGCCAGCAGTTTTCTCGGCGAGCAGTACTTC. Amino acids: CASSFLGEQYF.

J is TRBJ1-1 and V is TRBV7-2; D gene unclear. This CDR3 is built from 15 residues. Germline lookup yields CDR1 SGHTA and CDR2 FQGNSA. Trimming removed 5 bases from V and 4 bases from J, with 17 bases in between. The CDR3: CASSPRAGWGTEAFF. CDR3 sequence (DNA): TGTGCCAGCAGCCCCCGGGCGGGTTGGGGCACTGAAGCTTTCTTT.

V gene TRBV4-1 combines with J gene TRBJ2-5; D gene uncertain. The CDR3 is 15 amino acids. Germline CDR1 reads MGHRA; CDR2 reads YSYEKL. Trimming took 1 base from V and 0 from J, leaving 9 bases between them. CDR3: CASSQGTANQETQYF. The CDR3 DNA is TGCGCCAGCAGCCAAGGAACAGCAAACCAAGAGACCCAGTACTTC.

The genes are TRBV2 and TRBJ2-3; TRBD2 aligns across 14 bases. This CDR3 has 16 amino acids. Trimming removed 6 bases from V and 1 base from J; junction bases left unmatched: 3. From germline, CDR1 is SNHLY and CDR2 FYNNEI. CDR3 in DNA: TGTGCCAGCAGGGAGGGACTAGCGGGGGGCACAGATACGCAGTATTTT. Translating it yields CASREGLAGGTDTQYF.

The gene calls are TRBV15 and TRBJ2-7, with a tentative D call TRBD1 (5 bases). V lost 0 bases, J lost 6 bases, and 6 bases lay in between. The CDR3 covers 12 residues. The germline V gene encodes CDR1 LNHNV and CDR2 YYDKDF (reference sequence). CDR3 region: CATSREQGEQYF. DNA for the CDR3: TGTGCCACCAGCAGAGAGCAGGGCGAGCAGTACTTC.

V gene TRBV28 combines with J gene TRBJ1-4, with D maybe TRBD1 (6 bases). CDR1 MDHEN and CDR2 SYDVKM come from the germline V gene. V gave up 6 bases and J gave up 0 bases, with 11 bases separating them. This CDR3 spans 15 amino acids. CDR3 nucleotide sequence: TGTGCCAGCAGCCAAGGGGGAGCAACTAATGAAAAACTGTTTTTT. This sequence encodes CASSQGGATNEKLFF. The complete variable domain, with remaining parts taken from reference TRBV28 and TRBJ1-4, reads DVKVTQSSRYLVKRTGEKVFLECVQDMDHENMFWYRQDPGLGLRLIYFSYDVKMKEKGDIPEGYSVSREKKERFSLILESASTNQTSMYLCASSQGGATNEKLFFGSGTQLSVL.

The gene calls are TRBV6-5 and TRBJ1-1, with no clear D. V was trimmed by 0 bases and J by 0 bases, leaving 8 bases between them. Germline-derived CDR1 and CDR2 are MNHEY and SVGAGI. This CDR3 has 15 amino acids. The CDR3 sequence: CASSYSIAMNTEAFF. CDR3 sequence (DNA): TGTGCCAGCAGTTACTCGATCGCGATGAACACTGAAGCTTTCTTT.

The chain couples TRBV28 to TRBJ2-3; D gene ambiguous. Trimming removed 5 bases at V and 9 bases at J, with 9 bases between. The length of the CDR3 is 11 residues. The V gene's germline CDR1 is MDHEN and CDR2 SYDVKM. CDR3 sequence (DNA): TGTGCCAGCAGTCAACCTCGCACGCAGTATTTT. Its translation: CASSQPRTQYF.

Written as DNA, the CDR3 is TGTGCCATCAGTGAGTCATTTAAGGGGGACACTGAAGCTTTCTTT. Translated: CAISESFKGDTEAFF. The rearrangement uses TRBV10-3 and TRBJ1-1; a weak D match, TRBD1 (6 bases). Germline CDR1 is ENHRY and CDR2 is SYGVKD. V shed 0 bases and J shed 3 bases, with 11 bases lying between them. CDR3 length: 15 residues.

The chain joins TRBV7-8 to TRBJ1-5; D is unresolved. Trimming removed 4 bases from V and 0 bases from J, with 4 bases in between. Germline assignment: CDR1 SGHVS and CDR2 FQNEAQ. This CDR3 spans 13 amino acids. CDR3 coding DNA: TGTGCCAGCAGCTGGGATAGCAATCAGCCCCAGCATTTT. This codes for CASSWDSNQPQHF.

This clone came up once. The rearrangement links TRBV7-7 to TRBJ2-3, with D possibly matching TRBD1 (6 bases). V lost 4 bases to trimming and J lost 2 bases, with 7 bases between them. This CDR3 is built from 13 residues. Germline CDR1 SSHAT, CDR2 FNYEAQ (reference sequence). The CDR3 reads CASSSGATDTQYF. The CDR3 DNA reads TGTGCCAGCAGCTCAGGGGCCACAGATACGCAGTATTTT. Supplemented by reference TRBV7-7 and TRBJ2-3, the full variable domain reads GAGVSQSPRYKVTKRGQDVTLRCDPISSHATLYWYQQALGQGPEFLTYFNYEAQPDKSGLPSDRFSAERPEGSISTLTIQRTEQRDSAMYRCASSSGATDTQYFGPGTRLTVL.

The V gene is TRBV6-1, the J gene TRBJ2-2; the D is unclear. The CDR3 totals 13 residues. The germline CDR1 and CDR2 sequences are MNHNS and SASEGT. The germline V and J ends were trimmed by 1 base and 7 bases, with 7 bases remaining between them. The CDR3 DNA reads TGTGCCAGCAGTGAAGTCCGGCACGGGGAGCTGTTTTTT. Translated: CASSEVRHGELFF.

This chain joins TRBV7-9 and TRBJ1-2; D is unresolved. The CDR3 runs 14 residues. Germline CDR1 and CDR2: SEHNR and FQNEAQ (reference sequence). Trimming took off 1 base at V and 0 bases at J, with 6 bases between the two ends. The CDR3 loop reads CASSLEVPNYGYTF. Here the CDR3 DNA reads TGTGCCAGCAGCTTAGAGGTTCCTAACTATGGCTACACCTTC.

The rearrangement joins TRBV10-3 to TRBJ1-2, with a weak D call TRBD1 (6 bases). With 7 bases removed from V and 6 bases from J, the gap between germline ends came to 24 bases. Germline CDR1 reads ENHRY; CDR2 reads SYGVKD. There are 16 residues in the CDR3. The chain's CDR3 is CAITDSQGPLGDGYTF. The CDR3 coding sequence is TGTGCCATCACAGATTCACAGGGACCTCTTGGGGATGGCTACACCTTC.

In DNA form, the CDR3 reads TGTGCCAGTAGTCCTCCGCCCGGGGAGCTGTTTTTT. Protein: CASSPPPGELFF. The rearrangement links TRBV19 to TRBJ2-2; D is ambiguous. Germline lookup yields CDR1 LNHDA and CDR2 SQIVND (reference sequence). V was trimmed by 5 bases and J by 6 bases, leaving 7 bases between them. The CDR3 runs to 12 residues.

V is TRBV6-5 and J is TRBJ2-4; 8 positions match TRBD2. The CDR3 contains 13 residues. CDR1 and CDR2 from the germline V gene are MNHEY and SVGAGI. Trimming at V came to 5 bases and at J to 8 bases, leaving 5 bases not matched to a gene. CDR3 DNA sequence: TGTGCCAGCAGTGGCAGCGGGGGAGACATTCAGTACTTC. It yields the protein CASSGSGGDIQYF.